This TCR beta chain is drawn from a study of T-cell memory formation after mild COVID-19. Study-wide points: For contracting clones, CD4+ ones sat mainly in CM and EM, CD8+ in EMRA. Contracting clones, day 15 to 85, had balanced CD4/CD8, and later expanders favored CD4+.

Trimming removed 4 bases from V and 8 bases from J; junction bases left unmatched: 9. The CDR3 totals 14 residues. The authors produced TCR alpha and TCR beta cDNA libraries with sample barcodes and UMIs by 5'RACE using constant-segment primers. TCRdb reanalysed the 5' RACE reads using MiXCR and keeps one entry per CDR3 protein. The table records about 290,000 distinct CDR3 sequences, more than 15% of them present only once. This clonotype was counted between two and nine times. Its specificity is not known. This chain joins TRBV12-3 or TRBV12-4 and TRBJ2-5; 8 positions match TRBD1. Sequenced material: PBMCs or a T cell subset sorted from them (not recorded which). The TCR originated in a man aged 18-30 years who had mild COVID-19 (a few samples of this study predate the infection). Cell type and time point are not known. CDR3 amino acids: CASSSDGTGGTQYF. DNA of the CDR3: TGTGCCAGCAGTTCGGATGGGACAGGTGGCACCCAGTACTTC.